This TCR beta chain derives from a study of OX40 agonist ivuxolimab in advanced cancers. The V and J ends lost 8 bases and 1 base respectively, with 8 bases between them. The V gene's germline CDR1 is LNHDA and CDR2 SQIVND (reference sequence). The CDR3 spans 12 residues. Method: immunoSEQ multiplex PCR; TCRdb's copy keeps in-frame clones and lacks some. The sample consists of some 70,000 clones, more than 75% of them appearing once. The source was CD4+ or CD8+ T cells sorted from blood, collected in a trial of the OX40 agonist ivuxolimab. The chain has TRBV19 and TRBJ1-1; D call uncertain. The source is an adult with an advanced solid tumor such as melanoma, head and neck, liver or kidney cancer. CDR3 in amino acids: CASRKGNTEAFF. CDR3 DNA: TGTGCCAGTCGAAAGGGGAACACTGAAGCTTTCTTT.